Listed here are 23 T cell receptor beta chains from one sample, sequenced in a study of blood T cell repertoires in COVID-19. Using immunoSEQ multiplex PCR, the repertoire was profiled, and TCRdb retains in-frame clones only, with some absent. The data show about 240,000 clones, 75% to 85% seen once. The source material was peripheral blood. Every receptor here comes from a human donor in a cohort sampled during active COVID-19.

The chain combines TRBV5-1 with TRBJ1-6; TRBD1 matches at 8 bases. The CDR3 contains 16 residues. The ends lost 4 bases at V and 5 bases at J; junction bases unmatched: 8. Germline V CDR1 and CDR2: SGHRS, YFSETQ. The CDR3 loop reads CASSVEQGAHNSPLHF. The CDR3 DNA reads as TGCGCCAGCAGCGTAGAGCAGGGGGCCCATAATTCACCCCTCCACTTT.

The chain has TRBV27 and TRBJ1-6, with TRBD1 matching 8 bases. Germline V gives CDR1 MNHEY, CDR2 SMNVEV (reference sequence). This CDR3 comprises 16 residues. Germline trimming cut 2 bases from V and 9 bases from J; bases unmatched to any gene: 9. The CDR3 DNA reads TGTGCCAGCAGTTTAGGCAGGGGGCAGTTACCTTCACCCCTCCACTTT. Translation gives CASSLGRGQLPSPLHF.

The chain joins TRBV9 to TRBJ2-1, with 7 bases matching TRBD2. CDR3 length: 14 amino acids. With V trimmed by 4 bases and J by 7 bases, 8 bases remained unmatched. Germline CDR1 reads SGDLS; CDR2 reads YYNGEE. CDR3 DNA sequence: TGTGCCAGCAGCCCCCGAAGCGGGGAGAATGAGCAGTTCTTC. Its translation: CASSPRSGENEQFF.

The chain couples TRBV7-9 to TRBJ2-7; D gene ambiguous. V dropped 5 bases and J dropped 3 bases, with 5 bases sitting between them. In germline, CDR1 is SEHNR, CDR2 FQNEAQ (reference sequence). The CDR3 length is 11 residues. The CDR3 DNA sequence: TGTGCCAGCAGCCAACACTACGAGCAGTACTTC. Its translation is CASSQHYEQYF.

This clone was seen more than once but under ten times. The chain's CDR3 is CASRGTGTSPLHF. Written as DNA, the CDR3 is TGTGCCAGCAGGGGGACAGGGACTTCACCCCTCCACTTT. This chain uses TRBV25-1 with TRBJ1-6; TRBD1 matches 9 bases. This CDR3 region has 13 residues. V was pared by 6 bases and J by 9 bases, with 3 bases of the junction left unmatched. Germline V gives CDR1 MGHDK, CDR2 SYGVNS.

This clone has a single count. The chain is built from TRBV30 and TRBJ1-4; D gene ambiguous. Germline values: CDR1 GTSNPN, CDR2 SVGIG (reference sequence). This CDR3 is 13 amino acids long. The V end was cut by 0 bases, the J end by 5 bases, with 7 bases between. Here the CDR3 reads CAWSVGGNEKLFF. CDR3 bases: TGTGCCTGGAGTGTCGGAGGGAATGAAAAACTGTTTTTT.

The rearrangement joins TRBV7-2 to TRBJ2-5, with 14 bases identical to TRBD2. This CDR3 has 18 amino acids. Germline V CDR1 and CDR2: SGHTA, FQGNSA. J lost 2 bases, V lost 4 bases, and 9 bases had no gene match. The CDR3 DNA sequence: TGTGCCAGCAGCTGGGGACTAGCGGGAGCCCCCGTTCAAGAGACCCAGTACTTC. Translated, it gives CASSWGLAGAPVQETQYF.

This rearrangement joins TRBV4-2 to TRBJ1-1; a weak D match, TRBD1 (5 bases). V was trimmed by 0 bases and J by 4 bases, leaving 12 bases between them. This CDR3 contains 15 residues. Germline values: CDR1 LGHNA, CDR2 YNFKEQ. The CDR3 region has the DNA TGTGCCAGCAGCCAAGAGCGGACACCTGCCACTGAAGCTTTCTTT. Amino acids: CASSQERTPATEAFF.

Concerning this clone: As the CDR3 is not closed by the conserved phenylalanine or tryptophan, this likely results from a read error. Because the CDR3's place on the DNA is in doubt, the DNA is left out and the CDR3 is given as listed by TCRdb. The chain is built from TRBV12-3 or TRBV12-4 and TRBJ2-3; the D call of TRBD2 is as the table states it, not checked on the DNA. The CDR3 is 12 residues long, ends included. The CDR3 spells CASSNGRGPVHI.

The CDR3, as DNA: TGCACCAGCAGCCAAGTAATGAGGACTAGCGGAAGAGGGCAGTACTTC. It codes for CTSSQVMRTSGRGQYF. The chain links TRBV1 to TRBJ2-7; the table's TRBD2 call for D was not verified on the DNA. TRBV1 counts as a pseudogene. This CDR3 is 16 amino acids long.

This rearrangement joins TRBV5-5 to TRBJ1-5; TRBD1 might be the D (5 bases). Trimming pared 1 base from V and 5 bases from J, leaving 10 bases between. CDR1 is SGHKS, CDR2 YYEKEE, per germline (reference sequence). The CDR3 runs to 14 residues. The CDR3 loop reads CASSLLGGDQPQHF. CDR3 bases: TGTGCCAGCAGCTTGCTAGGAGGGGATCAGCCCCAGCATTTT.

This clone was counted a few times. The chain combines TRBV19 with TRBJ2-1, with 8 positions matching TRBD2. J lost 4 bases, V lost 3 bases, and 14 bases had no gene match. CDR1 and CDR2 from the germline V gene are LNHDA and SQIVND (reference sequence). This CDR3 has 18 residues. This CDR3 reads CASSMFGLERGPYNEQFF. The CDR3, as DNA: TGTGCCAGTAGTATGTTCGGTCTGGAGCGGGGGCCTTACAATGAGCAGTTCTTC.

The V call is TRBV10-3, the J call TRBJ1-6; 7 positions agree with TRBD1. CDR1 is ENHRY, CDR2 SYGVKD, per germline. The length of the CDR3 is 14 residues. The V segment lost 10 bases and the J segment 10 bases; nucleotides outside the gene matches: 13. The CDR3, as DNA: TGTGCCACCAAAGATGACAGGGACAACTCACCCCTCCACTTT. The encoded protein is CATKDDRDNSPLHF.

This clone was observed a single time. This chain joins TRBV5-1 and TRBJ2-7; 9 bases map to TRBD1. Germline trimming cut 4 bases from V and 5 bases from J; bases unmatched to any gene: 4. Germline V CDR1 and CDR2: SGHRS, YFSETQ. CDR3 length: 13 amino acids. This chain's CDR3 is CASSRTGENEQYF. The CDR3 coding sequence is TGCGCCAGCAGCCGGACAGGGGAAAACGAGCAGTACTTC. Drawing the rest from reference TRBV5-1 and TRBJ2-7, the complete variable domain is KAGVTQTPRYLIKTRGQQVTLSCSPISGHRSVSWYQQTPGQGLQFLFEYFSETQRNKGNFPGRFSGRQFSNSRSEMNVSTLELGDSALYLCASSRTGENEQYFGPGTRLTVT.

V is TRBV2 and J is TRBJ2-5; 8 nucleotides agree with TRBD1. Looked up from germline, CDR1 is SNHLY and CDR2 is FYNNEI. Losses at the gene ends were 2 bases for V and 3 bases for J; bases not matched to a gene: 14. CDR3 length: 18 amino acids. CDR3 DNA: TGTGCCAGCAGTGAAATGGGACAGGCCAGGTCTGCTAAAGAGACCCAGTACTTC. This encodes CASSEMGQARSAKETQYF.

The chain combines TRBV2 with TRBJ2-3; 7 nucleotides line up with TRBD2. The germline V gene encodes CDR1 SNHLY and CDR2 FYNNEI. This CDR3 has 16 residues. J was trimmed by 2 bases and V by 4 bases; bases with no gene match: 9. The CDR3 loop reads CASSGSSGDFTDTQYF. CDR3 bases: TGTGCCAGCAGTGGTTCCAGCGGGGATTTCACAGATACGCAGTATTTT.

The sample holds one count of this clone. The CDR3 is CASSISLDRANEKLFF. The CDR3 DNA sequence: TGTGCCAGCAGCATTTCCTTGGACAGGGCGAATGAAAAACTGTTTTTT. The chain carries TRBV5-4 and TRBJ1-4; the match to TRBD1 covers 8 bases. There are 16 residues in the CDR3. J was trimmed by 5 bases and V by 4 bases; bases with no gene match: 10. The germline gives CDR1 SGHNT, CDR2 YYREEE (reference sequence).

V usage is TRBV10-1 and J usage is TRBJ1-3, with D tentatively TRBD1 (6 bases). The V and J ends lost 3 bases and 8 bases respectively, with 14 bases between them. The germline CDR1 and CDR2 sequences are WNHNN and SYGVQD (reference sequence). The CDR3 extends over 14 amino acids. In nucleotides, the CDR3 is TGCGCCAGCAGTGAAAGGGGGATCCTGGACACCATATATTTT. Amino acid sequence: CASSERGILDTIYF.

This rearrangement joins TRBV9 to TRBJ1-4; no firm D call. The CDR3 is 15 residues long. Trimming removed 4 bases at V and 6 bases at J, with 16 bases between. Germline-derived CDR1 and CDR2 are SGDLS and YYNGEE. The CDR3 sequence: CASSSSSWSDEKLFF. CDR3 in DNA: TGTGCCAGCAGCTCTAGCAGTTGGAGCGATGAAAAACTGTTTTTT.

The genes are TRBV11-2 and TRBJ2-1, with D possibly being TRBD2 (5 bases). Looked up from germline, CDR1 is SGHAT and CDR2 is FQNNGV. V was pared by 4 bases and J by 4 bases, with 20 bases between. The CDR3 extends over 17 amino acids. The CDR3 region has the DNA TGTGCCAGCAGCTCCCTCGCCTCAGCGGTTACTTACAATGAGCAGTTCTTC. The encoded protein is CASSSLASAVTYNEQFF.

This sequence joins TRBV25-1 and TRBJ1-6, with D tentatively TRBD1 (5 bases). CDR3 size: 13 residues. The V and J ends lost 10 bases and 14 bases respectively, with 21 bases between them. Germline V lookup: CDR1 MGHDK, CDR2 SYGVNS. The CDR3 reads CATLGSGPGALHF. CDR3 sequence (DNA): TGTGCCACCCTGGGGTCAGGCCCGGGGGCCCTCCACTTT. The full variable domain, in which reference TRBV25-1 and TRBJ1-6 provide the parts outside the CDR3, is EADIYQTPRYLVIGTGKKITLECSQTMGHDKMYWYQQDPGMELHLIHYSYGVNSTEKGDLSSESTVSRIRTEHFPLTLESARPSHTSQYLCATLGSGPGALHFGNGTRLTVT.

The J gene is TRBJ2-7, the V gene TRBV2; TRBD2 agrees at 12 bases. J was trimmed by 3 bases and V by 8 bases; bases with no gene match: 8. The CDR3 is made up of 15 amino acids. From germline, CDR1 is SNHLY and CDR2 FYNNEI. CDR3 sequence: CASGLAGGPNYEQYF. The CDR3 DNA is TGTGCCAGCGGGCTAGCGGGAGGGCCCAACTACGAGCAGTACTTC.

The DNA for the CDR3 is TGTGCCAGCAGCCCCACGGGGGTTAGCAATCAGCCCCAGCATTTT. Amino acids: CASSPTGVSNQPQHF. This chain uses TRBV7-9 with TRBJ1-5; D may be TRBD1 (5 bases). CDR3 length equals 15 residues. From germline, CDR1 is SEHNR and CDR2 FQNEAQ (reference sequence). V shed 5 bases and J shed 0 bases, with 11 bases lying between them.